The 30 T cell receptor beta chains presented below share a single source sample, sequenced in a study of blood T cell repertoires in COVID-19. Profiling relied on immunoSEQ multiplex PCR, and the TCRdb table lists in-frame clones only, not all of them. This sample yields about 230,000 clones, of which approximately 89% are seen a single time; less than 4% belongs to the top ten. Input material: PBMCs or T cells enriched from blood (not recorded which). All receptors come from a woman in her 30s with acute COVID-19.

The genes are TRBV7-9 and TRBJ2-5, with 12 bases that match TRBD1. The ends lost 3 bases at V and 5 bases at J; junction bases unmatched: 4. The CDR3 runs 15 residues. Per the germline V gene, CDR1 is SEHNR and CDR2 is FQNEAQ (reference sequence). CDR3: CASSFRDRGQETQYF. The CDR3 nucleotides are TGTGCCAGCAGCTTTAGGGACAGGGGGCAGGAGACCCAGTACTTC.

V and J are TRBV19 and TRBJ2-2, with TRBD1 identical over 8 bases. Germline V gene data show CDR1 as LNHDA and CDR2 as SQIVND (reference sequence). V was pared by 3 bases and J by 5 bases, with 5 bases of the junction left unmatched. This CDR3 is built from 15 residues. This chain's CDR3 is CASSITGGFTGELFF. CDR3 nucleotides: TGTGCCAGTAGTATCACAGGGGGTTTTACCGGGGAGCTGTTTTTT.

The CDR3 is CASKGRGPHYRDGYTF. Here the CDR3 DNA reads TGTGCCAGCAAGGGTAGGGGGCCACATTACCGAGATGGCTACACCTTC. The J gene is TRBJ1-2, the V gene TRBV2; 7 nucleotides match TRBD1. From germline, CDR1 is SNHLY and CDR2 FYNNEI. This CDR3 spans 16 amino acids. V shed 7 bases, J shed 6 bases, and the junction held 17 bases outside the gene matches.

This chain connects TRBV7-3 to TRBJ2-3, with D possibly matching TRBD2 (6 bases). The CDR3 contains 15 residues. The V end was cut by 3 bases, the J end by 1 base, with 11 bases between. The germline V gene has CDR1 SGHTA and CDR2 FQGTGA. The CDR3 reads CASSFYPGGTDTQYF. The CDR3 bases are TGTGCCAGCAGCTTCTATCCGGGGGGCACAGATACGCAGTATTTT.

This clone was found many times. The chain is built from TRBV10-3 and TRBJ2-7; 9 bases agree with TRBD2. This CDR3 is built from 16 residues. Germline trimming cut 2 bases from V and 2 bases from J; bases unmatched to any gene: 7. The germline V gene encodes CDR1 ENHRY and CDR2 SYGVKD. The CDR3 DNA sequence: TGTGCCATCAGTGAGAGGCTAGCGGGGACCACCTACGAGCAGTACTTC. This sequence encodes CAISERLAGTTYEQYF.

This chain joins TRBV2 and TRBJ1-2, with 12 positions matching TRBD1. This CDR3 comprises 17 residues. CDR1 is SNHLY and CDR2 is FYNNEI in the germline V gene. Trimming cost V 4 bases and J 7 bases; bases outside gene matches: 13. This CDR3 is CASSAYYTGTGGSGYTF. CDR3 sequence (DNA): TGTGCCAGCAGTGCGTACTACACCGGGACAGGGGGCTCTGGCTACACCTTC.

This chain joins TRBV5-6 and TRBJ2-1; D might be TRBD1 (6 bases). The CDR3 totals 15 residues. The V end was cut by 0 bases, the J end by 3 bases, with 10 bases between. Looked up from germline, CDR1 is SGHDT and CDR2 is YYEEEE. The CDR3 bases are TGTGCCAGCAGCTTGGGGGGGACACTCTACAATGAGCAGTTCTTC. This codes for CASSLGGTLYNEQFF. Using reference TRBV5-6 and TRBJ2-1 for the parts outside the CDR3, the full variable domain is DAGVTQSPTHLIKTRGQQVTLRCSPKSGHDTVSWYQQALGQGPQFIFQYYEEEERQRGNFPDRFSGHQFPNYSSELNVNALLLGDSALYLCASSLGGTLYNEQFFGPGTRLTVL.

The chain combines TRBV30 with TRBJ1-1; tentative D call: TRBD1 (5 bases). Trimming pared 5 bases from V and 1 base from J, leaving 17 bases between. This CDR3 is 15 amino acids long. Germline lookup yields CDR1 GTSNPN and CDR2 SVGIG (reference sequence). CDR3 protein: CAWLGSMQGNTEAFF. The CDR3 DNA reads TGTGCCTGGTTAGGAAGTATGCAGGGGAACACTGAAGCTTTCTTT.

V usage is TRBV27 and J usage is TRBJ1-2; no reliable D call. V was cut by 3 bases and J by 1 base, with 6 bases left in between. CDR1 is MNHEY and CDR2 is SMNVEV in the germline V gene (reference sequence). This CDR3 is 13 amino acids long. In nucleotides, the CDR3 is TGTGCCAGCAGTTTTAGCATTAACTATGGCTACACCTTC. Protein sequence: CASSFSINYGYTF.

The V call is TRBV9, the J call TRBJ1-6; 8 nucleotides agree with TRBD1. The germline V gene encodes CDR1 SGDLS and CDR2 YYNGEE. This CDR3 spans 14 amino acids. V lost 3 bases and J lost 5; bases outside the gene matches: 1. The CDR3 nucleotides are TGTGCCAGCAGCGCGACAGGGGATAATTCACCCCTCCACTTT. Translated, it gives CASSATGDNSPLHF.

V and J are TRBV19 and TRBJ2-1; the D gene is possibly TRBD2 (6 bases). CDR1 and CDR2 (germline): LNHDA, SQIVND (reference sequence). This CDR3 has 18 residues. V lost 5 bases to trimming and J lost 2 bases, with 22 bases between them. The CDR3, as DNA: TGTGCCAGTAGTTCGAAGGGAGGCCAGGGAGGAGCCTACAATGAGCAGTTCTTC. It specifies CASSSKGGQGGAYNEQFF.

The CDR3 is CSVDTGFAGELFF. The CDR3 coding sequence is TGCAGCGTTGATACAGGGTTTGCCGGGGAGCTGTTTTTT. The chain has TRBV29-1 and TRBJ2-2; perhaps TRBD1 as D (6 bases). In germline, CDR1 is SQVTM, CDR2 ANQGSEA. Trimming took 3 bases from V and 6 from J, leaving 11 bases between them. CDR3 length: 13 amino acids.

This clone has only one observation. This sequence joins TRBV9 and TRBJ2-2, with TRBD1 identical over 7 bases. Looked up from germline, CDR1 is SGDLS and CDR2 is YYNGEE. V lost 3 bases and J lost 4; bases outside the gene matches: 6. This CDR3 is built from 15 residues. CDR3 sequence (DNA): TGTGCCAGCAGCGCAAGGGACAGAATCACCGGGGAGCTGTTTTTT. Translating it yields CASSARDRITGELFF.

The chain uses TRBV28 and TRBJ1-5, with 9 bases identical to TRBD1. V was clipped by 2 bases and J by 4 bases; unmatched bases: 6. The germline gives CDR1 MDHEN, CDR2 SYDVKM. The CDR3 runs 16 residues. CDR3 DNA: TGTGCCAGCAGTTTACCTGTGGGACAGGGTAATCAGCCCCAGCATTTT. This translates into CASSLPVGQGNQPQHF.

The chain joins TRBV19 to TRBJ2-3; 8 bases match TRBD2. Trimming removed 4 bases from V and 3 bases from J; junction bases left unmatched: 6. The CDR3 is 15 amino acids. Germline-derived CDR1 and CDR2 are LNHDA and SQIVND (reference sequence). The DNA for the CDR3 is TGTGCCAGTAGTAACGGGGGGGCCGGGACAGATACGCAGTATTTT. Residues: CASSNGGAGTDTQYF.

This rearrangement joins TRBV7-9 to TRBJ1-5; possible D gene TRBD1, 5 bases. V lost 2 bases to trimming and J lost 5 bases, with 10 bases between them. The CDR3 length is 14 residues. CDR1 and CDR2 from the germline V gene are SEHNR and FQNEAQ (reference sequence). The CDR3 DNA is TGTGCCAGCAGCTTATCGGACACGTATCAGCCCCAGCATTTT. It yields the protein CASSLSDTYQPQHF. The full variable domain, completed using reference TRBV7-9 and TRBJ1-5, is DTGVSQNPRHKITKRGQNVTFRCDPISEHNRLYWYRQTLGQGPEFLTYFQNEAQLEKSRLLSDRFSAERPKGSFSTLEIQRTEQGDSAMYLCASSLSDTYQPQHFGDGTRLSIL.

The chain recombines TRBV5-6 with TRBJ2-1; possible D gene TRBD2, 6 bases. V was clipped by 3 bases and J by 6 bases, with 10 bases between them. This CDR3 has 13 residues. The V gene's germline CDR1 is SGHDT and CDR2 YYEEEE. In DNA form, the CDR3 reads TGTGCCAGCAGCTCAACTAGCATCAATGAGCAGTTCTTC. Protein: CASSSTSINEQFF.

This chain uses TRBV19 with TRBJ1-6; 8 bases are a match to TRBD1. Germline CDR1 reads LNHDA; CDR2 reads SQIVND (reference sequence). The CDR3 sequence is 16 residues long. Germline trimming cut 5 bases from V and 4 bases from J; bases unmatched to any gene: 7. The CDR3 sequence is CASSPETGVYNSPLHF. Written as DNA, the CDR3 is TGTGCCAGTAGTCCTGAGACAGGGGTTTATAATTCACCCCTCCACTTT.

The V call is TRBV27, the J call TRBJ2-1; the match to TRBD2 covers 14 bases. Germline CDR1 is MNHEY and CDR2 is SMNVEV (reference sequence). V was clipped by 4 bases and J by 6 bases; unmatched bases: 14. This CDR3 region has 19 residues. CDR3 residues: CASSSGPFGGLAGGNEQFF. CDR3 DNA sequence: TGTGCCAGCAGTTCCGGTCCCTTCGGCGGACTAGCGGGGGGCAATGAGCAGTTCTTC.

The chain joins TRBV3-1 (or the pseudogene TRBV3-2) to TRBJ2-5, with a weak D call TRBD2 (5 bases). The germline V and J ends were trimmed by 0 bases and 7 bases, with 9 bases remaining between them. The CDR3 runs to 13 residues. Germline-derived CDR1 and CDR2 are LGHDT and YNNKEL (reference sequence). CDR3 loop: CASSQDREGTQYF. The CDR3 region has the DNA TGTGCCAGCAGCCAAGATCGGGAAGGGACCCAGTACTTC.

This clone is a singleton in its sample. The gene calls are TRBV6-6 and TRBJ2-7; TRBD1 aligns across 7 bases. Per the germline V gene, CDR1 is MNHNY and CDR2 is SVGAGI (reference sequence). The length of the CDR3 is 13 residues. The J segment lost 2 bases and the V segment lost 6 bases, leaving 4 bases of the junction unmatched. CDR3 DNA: TGTGCCAGCAGGCAGGGACAGCCCTACGAGCAGTACTTC. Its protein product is CASRQGQPYEQYF.

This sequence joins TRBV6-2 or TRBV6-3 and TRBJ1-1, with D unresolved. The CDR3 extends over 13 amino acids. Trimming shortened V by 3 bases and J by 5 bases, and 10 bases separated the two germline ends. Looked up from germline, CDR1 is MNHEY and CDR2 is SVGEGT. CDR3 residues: CASSYPSPTEAFF. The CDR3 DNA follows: TGTGCCAGCAGTTATCCGAGTCCGACTGAAGCTTTCTTT.

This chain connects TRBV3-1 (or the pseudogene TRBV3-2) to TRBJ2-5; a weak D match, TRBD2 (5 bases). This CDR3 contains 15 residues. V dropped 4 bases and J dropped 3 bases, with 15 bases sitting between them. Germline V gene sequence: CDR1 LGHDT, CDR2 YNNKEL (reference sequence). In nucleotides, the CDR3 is TGTGCCAGCAGCCGCCCCCGCGGACTCGAAGAGACCCAGTACTTC. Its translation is CASSRPRGLEETQYF.

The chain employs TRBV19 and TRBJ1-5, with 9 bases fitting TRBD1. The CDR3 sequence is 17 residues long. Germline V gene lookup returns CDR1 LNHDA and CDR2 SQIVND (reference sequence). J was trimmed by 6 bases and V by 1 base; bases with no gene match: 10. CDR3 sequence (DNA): TGTGCCAGTAGTATAGGGGGGACAGGGAGGATCGGTCAGCCCCAGCATTTT. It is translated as CASSIGGTGRIGQPQHF.

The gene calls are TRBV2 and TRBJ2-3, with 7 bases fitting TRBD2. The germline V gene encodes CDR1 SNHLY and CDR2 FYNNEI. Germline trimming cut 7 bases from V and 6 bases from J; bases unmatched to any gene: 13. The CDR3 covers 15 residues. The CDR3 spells CASTAQRGGIDTQYF. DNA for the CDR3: TGTGCCAGCACCGCGCAGCGGGGAGGCATCGATACGCAGTATTTT.

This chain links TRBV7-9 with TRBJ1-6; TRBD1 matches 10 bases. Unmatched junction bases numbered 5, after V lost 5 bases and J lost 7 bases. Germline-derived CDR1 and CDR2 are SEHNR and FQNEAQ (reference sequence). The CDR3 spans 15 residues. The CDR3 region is CASSASTGGNSPLHF. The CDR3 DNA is TGTGCCAGCAGCGCATCGACAGGGGGCAATTCACCCCTCCACTTT.

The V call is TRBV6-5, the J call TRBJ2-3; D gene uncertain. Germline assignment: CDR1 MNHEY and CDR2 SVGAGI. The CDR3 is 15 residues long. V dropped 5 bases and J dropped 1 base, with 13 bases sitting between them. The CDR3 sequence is CASSTLGLGTDTQYF. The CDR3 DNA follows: TGTGCCAGCAGTACCCTGGGCCTGGGCACAGATACGCAGTATTTT.

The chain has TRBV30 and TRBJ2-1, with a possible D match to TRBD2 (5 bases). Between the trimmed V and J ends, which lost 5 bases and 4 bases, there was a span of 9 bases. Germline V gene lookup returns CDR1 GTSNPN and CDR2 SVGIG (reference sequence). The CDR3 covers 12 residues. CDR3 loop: CAWGRGYNEQFF. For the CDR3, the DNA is TGTGCCTGGGGTCGGGGTTACAATGAGCAGTTCTTC.

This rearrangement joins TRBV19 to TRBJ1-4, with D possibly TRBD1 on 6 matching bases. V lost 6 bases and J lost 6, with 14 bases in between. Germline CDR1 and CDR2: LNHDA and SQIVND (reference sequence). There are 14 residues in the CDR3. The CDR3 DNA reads TGTGCCAGTAGCCCTCGGGGGGGGCATGAAAAACTGTTTTTT. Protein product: CASSPRGGHEKLFF.

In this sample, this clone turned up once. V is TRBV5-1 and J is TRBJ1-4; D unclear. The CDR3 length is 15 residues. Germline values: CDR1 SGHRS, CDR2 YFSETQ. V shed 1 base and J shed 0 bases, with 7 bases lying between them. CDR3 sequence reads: CASSLTRSTNEKLFF. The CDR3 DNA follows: TGCGCCAGCAGCTTGACGCGATCAACTAATGAAAAACTGTTTTTT. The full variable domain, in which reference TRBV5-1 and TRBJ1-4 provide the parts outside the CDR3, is KAGVTQTPRYLIKTRGQQVTLSCSPISGHRSVSWYQQTPGQGLQFLFEYFSETQRNKGNFPGRFSGRQFSNSRSEMNVSTLELGDSALYLCASSLTRSTNEKLFFGSGTQLSVL.